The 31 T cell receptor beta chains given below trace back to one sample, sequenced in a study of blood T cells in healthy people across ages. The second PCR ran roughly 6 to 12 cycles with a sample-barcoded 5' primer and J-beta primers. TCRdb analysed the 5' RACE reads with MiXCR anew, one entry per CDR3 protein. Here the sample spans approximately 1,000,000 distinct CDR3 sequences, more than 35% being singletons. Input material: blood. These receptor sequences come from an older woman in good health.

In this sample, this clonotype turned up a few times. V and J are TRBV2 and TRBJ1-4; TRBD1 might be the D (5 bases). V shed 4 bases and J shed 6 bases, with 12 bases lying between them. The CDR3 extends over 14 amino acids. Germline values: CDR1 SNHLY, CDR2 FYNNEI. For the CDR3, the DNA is TGTGCCAGCAGTGGGGCAGGGTCACATGAAAAACTGTTTTTT. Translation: CASSGAGSHEKLFF. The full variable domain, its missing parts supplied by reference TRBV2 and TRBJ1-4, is EPEVTQTPSHQVTQMGQEVILRCVPISNHLYFYWYRQILGQKVEFLVSFYNNEISEKSEIFDDQFSVERPDGSNFTLKIRSTKLEDSAMYFCASSGAGSHEKLFFGSGTQLSVL.

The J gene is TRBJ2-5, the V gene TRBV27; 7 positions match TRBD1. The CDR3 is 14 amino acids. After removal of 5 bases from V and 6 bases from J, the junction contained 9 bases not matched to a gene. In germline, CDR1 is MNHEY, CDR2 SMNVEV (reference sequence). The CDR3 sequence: CASSPSGTVQTQYF. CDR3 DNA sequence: TGTGCCAGCAGTCCGTCCGGGACAGTCCAGACCCAGTACTTC.

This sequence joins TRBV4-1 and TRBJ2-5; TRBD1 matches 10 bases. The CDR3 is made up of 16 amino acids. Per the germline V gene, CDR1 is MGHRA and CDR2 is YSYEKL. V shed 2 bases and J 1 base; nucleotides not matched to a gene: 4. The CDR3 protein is CASSQTDRGIQETQYF. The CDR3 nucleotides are TGCGCCAGCAGCCAAACGGACAGGGGGATCCAAGAGACCCAGTACTTC.

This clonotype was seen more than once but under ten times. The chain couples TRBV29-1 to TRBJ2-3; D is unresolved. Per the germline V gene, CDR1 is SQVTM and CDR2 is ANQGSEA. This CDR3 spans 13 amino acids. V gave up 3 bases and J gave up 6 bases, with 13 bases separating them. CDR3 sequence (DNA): TGCAGCGTTGATACCGGGTTGGGGGATACGCAGTATTTT. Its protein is CSVDTGLGDTQYF.

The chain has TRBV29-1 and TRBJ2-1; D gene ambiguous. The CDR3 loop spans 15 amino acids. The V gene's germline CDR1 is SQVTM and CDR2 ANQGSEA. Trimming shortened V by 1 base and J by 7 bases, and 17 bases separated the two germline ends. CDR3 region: CSVEGTRNRRNEQFF. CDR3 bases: TGCAGCGTTGAAGGGACGCGGAATAGGAGAAATGAGCAGTTCTTC.

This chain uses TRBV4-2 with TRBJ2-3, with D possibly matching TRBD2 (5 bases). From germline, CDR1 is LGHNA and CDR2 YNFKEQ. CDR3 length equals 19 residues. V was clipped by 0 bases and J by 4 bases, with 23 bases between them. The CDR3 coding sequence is TGTGCCAGCAGCCAAGATCACCCCTCCCTAGCTGTTTTTTCAGATACGCAGTATTTT. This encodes CASSQDHPSLAVFSDTQYF.

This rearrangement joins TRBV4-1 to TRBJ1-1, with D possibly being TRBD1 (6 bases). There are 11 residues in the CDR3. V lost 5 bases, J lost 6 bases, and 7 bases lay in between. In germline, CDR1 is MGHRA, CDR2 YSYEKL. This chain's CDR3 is CASSSGAEAFF. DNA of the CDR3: TGCGCCAGCAGCTCAGGGGCTGAAGCTTTCTTT.

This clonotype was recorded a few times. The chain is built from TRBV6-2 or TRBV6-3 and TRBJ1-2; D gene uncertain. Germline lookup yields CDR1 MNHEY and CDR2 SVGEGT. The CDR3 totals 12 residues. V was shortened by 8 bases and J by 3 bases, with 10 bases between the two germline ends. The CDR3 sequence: CASQADDYGYTF. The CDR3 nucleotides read TGTGCCAGCCAAGCGGATGACTATGGCTACACCTTC.

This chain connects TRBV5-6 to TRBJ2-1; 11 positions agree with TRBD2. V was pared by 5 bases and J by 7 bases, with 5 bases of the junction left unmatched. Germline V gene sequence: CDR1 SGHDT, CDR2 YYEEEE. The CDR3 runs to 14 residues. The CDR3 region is CASRTSGSVNEQFF. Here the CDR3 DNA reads TGTGCCAGCAGAACTAGCGGGAGTGTTAATGAGCAGTTCTTC.

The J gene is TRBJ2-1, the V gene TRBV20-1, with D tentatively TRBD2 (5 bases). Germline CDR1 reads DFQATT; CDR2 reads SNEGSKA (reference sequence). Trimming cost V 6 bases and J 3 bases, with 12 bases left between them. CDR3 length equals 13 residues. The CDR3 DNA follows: TGCAGTGCCCCTCCGGGAAGCTACAATGAGCAGTTCTTC. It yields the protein CSAPPGSYNEQFF.

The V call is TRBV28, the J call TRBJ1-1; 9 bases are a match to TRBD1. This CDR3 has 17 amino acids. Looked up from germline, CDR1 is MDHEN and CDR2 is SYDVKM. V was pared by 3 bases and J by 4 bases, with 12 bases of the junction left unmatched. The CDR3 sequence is CASSFITGGALVTEAFF. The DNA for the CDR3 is TGTGCCAGCAGTTTTATCACAGGGGGCGCTCTGGTCACTGAAGCTTTCTTT.

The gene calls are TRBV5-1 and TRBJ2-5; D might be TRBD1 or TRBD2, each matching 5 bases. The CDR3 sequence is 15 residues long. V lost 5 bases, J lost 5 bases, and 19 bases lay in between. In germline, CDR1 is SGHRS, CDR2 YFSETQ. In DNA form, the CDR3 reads TGCGCCAGCAGACCTACTACGCTTGAGGGGGAGACCCAGTACTTC. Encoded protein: CASRPTTLEGETQYF.

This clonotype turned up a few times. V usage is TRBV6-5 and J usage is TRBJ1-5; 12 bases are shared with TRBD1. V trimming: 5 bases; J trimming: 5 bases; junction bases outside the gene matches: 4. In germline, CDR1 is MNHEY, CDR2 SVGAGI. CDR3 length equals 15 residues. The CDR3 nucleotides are TGTGCCAGCAGTGCCGGGACAGGGGGCCATCAGCCCCAGCATTTT. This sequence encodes CASSAGTGGHQPQHF.

The CDR3 DNA reads TGTGCCAGCAGCTTCACCCGGGGAAGCCAAGAAGGGACCCAGTACTTC. The encoded protein is CASSFTRGSQEGTQYF. This sequence joins TRBV2 and TRBJ2-5; D is possibly TRBD2 (5 bases). This CDR3 is 16 amino acids long. Trimming pared 6 bases from V and 7 bases from J, leaving 24 bases between. The germline V gene encodes CDR1 SNHLY and CDR2 FYNNEI.

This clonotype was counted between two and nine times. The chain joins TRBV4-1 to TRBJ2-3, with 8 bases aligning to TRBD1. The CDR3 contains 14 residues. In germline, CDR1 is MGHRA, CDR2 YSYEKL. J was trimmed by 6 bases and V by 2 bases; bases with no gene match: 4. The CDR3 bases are TGCGCCAGCAGCCAAATCCAGGGGGCGGATACGCAGTATTTT. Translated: CASSQIQGADTQYF.

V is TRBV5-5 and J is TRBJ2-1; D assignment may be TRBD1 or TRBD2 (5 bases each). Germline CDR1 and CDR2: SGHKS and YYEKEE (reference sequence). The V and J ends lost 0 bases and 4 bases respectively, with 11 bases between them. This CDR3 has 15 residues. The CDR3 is CASSLDGTKYNEQFF. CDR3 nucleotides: TGTGCCAGCAGCTTGGATGGGACCAAATACAATGAGCAGTTCTTC.

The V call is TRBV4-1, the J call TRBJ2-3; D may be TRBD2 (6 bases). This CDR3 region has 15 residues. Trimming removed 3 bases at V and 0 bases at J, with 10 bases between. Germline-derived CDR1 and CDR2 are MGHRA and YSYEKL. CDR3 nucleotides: TGCGCCAGCAGCCACCAGGGAGGTAGCACAGATACGCAGTATTTT. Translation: CASSHQGGSTDTQYF.

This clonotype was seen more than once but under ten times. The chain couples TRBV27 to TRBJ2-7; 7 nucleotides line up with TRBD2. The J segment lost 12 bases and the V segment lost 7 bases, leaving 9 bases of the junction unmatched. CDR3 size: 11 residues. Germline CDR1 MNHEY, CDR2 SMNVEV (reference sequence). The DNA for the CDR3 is TGTGCCAGCACTAGCGGTACCCAAAGGTACTTC. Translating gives CASTSGTQRYF.

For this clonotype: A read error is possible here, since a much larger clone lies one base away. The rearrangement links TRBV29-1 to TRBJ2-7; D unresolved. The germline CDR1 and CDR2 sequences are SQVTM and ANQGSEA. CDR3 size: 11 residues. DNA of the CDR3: TGCAGCGCATCTATCTCCTACAAGCAGTACTTC. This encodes CSASISYKQYF.

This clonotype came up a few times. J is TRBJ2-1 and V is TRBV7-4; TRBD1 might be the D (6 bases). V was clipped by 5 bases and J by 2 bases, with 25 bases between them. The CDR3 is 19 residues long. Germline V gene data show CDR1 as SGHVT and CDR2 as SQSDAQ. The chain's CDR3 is CASSRAGTFSGPTYNEQFF. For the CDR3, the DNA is TGTGCCAGCAGCCGAGCCGGGACATTCAGCGGACCTACCTACAATGAGCAGTTCTTC.

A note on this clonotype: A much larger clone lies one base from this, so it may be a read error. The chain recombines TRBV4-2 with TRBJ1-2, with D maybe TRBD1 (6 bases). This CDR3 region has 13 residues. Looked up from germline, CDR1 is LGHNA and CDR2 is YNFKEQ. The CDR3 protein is CASSPLRDNGCTF. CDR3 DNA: TGTGCCAGCAGCCCGCTCCGGGACAATGGCTGCACCTTC.

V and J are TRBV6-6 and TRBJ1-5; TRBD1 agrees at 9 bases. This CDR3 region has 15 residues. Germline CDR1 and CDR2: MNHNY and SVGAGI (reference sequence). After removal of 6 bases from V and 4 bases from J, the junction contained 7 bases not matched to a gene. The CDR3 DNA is TGTGCCAGCAGGGAGGGACAGGGCTTAAATCAGCCCCAGCATTTT. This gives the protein CASREGQGLNQPQHF.

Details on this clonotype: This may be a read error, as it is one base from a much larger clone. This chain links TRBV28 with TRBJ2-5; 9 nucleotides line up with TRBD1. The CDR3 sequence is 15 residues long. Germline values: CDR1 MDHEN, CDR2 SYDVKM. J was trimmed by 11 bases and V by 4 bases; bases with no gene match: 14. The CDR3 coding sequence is TGTGCCAGCAGTTGTATGACAGGGGGTGACAATGAGCAGTACTTC. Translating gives CASSCMTGGDNEQYF.

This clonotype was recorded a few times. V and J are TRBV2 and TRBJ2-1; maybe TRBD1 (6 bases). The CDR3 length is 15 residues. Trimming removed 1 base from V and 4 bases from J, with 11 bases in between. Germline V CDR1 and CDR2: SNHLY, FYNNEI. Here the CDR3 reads CASSEVTGQYNEQFF. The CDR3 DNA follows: TGTGCCAGCAGTGAAGTAACAGGGCAGTACAATGAGCAGTTCTTC.

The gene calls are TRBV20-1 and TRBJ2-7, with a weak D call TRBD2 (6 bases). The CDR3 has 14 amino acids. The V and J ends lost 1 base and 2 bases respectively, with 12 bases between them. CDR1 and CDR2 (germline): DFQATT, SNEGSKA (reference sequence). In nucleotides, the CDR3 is TGCAGTGCTAGAGGAGCGGGTCCAACCTACGAGCAGTACTTC. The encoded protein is CSARGAGPTYEQYF.

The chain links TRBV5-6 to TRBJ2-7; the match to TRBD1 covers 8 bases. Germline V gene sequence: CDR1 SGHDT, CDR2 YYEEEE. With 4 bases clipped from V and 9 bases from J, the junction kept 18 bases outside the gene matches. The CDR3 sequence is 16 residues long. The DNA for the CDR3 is TGTGCCAGCAGCCTGAGAGTTGGACAGGGTGTAAGGGGGCAGTACTTC. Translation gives CASSLRVGQGVRGQYF.

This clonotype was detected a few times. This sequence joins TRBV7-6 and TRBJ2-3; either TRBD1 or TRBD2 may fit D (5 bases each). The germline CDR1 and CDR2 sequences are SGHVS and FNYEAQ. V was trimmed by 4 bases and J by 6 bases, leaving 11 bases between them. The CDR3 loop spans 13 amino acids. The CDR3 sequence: CASSYRTVDTQYF. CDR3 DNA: TGTGCCAGCAGCTACAGGACTGTGGATACGCAGTATTTT.

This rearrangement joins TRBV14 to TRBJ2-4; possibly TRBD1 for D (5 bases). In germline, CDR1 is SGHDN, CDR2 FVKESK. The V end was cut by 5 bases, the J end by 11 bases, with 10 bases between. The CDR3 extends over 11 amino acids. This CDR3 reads CASSTGPVQYF. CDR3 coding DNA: TGTGCCAGCAGCACAGGTCCGGTTCAGTACTTC. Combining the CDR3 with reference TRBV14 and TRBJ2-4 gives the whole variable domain EAGVTQFPSHSVIEKGQTVTLRCDPISGHDNLYWYRRVMGKEIKFLLHFVKESKQDESGMPNNRFLAERTGGTYSTLKVQPAELEDSGVYFCASSTGPVQYFGAGTRLSVL.

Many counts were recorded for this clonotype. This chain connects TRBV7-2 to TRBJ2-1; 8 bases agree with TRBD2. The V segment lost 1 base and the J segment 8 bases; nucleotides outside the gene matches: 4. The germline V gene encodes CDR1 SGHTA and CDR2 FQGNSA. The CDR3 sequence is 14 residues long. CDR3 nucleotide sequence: TGTGCCAGCAGCTTAGACGGGAGGGGGGATGAGCAGTTCTTC. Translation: CASSLDGRGDEQFF.

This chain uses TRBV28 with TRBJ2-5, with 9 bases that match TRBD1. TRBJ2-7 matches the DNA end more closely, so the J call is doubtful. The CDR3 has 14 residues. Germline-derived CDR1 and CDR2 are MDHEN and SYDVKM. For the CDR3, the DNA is TGTGCCAGCAGTACACAGGGGGCGTTAGACGAGCAGTACTTC. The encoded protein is CASSTQGALDEQYF.

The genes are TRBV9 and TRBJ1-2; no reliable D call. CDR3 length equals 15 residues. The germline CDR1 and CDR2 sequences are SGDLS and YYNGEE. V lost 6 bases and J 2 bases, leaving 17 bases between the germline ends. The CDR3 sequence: CASIHNTGGNYGYTF. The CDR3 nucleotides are TGTGCCAGCATCCACAACACCGGAGGGAACTATGGCTACACCTTC.